This T cell receptor (beta chain) was obtained from a study of OX40 agonist ivuxolimab in advanced cancers. General study findings and limits: Partial responders at 0.1-3.0 mg/kg had among the lowest clonal expansion.

Patients were excluded for autoimmune disease history or systemic immunosuppression. Patients had blood sampled at baseline and again on cycle 4 day 1 and cycle 7 day 1. With respect to this clone: Antigen unknown. The sample has other DNA sequences that encode this CDR3 too.

The table came from immunoSEQ multiplex PCR; TCRdb's copy has only in-frame clones and leaves some out. This sample has 50,000 to 80,000 clones, with roughly nine tenths found just once. The material sequenced was CD4+ or CD8+ T cells sorted from blood, taken in a trial of the OX40 agonist ivuxolimab. This sequence originates from an adult with an advanced solid tumor such as melanoma, head and neck, liver or kidney cancer.

CDR3 loop: CASSLAASGSTDTQYF. The CDR3 bases are TGTGCCAGCAGCTTAGCGGCTAGCGGAAGCACAGATACGCAGTATTTT. The rearrangement uses TRBV11-2 and TRBJ2-3, with 7 positions matching TRBD2. V lost 1 base, J lost 0 bases, and 4 bases stayed unmatched. Per the germline V gene, CDR1 is SGHAT and CDR2 is FQNNGV. The CDR3 is 16 residues long.